A selection of T cell receptor beta chains follows, all from one sample in a study of cytomegalovirus exposure and HLA in healthy donors. The assay was immunoSEQ multiplex PCR, and TCRdb's table has in-frame clones only and misses some. This table has approximately 99,000 clones, roughly three quarters appearing once. The sample comprised PBMCs. The source is a male donor in good health and CMV-seropositive. CDR3s include the opening cysteine and the closing phenylalanine or tryptophan. D genes are given only for firm matches. Clone size is stated in some rows and not others, as once, few, many or a class when expanded.

V: TRBV25-1; length: 14; D: TRBD1; size: once; J: TRBJ1-2; DNA: TGTGCCAGCAGTGAAAGGGGGCGGATCTATGGCTACACCTTC; CDR3: CASSERGRIYGYTF
V: TRBV9; length: 15; D: .; size: .; J: TRBJ2-1; DNA: TGTGCCAGCAGCCAGGGACTTCCCTCCTACAATGAGCAGTTCTTC; CDR3: CASSQGLPSYNEQFF
V: TRBV11-3; length: 14; D: .; size: .; J: TRBJ2-5; DNA: TGTGCCAGCAGCTTAGGAATCGGAGGAGAGACCCAGTACTTC; CDR3: CASSLGIGGETQYF
V: TRBV19; length: 17; D: .; size: .; J: TRBJ1-5; DNA: TGTGCCAGTAGTATTGGCCACCTGGAGGGTAGCAATCAGCCCCAGCATTTT; CDR3: CASSIGHLEGSNQPQHF
V: TRBV11-3; length: 16; D: TRBD2; size: few; J: TRBJ2-2; DNA: TGTGCCAGCAGCTTAAACACGGGGGGAACGGGCGGGGAGCTGTTTTTT; CDR3: CASSLNTGGTGGELFF
V: TRBV4-3; length: 15; D: .; size: few; J: TRBJ1-1; DNA: TGCGCCAGCAGCCGTTGGAGGGTACGGAACACTGAAGCTTTCTTT; CDR3: CASSRWRVRNTEAFF
V: TRBV5-4; length: 16; D: .; size: .; J: TRBJ2-3; DNA: TGTGCCAGCAGCCCATCCCCCAGGCTCAGCACAGATACGCAGTATTTT; CDR3: CASSPSPRLSTDTQYF
V: TRBV5-4; length: 12; D: TRBD1; size: once; J: TRBJ2-3; DNA: TGTGCGGCTAGGGGGCTTACAGATACGCAGTATTTT; CDR3: CAARGLTDTQYF
V: TRBV4-1; length: 17; D: TRBD2; size: once; J: TRBJ2-1; DNA: TGCGCCAGCAGGGTAAGACTAGCGGGGGGGCCTAGGGATGAGCAGTTCTTC; CDR3: CASRVRLAGGPRDEQFF
V: TRBV5-1; length: 16; D: TRBD2; size: .; J: TRBJ2-1; DNA: TGCGCCAGCATGCGACTAGCGGGGGGCCTCGGGGATGAGCAGTTCTTC; CDR3: CASMRLAGGLGDEQFF
V: TRBV7-3; length: 16; D: .; size: few; J: TRBJ2-5; DNA: TGTGCCAGCAGCTTAACCGGGGGTGGGTACCAAGAGACCCAGTACTTC; CDR3: CASSLTGGGYQETQYF
V: TRBV7-2; length: 15; D: TRBD2; size: .; J: TRBJ2-5; DNA: TGTGCCAGCAGCTCTCTGCGGGGGGGAGCGGAGACCCAGTACTTC; CDR3: CASSSLRGGAETQYF
V: TRBV6-6; length: 16; D: TRBD1; size: .; J: TRBJ1-6; DNA: TGTGCCAGCACCCAAAGGGGGCCTAAGGGAAATTCACCCCTCCACTTT; CDR3: CASTQRGPKGNSPLHF
V: TRBV18; length: 14; D: .; size: .; J: TRBJ1-4; DNA: TGTGCCAGCTCACCCCGGGAGGCTAATGAAAAACTGTTTTTT; CDR3: CASSPREANEKLFF
V: TRBV4-2; length: 14; D: .; size: .; J: TRBJ1-3; DNA: TGTGCCAGCAGCCCACAGGGATATGGAAACACCATATATTTT; CDR3: CASSPQGYGNTIYF
V: TRBV5-5; length: 13; D: .; size: few; J: TRBJ2-2; DNA: TGTGCCAGCAGCCCCTCCGTCACCGGGGAGCTGTTTTTT; CDR3: CASSPSVTGELFF
V: TRBV13; length: 14; D: .; size: .; J: TRBJ2-1; DNA: TGTGCCAGCAGCTTAAACGGGGAAGGTCGGGAGCAGTTCTTC; CDR3: CASSLNGEGREQFF
V: TRBV29-1; length: 15; D: TRBD1; size: .; J: TRBJ1-3; DNA: TGCAGCGTTGAATACGGGACAGGGGGCGGAAACACCATATATTTT; CDR3: CSVEYGTGGGNTIYF
V: TRBV5-1; length: 12; D: .; size: .; J: TRBJ1-2; DNA: TGCGCCAGCAGCCTCGACAGCTATGGCTACACCTTC; CDR3: CASSLDSYGYTF
V: TRBV7-9; length: 15; D: TRBD1; size: .; J: TRBJ1-2; DNA: TGTGCCAGCAGCTTAGGAGGGGGCCCTAACTATGGCTACACCTTC; CDR3: CASSLGGGPNYGYTF
V: TRBV9; length: 17; D: .; size: .; J: TRBJ1-4; DNA: TGTGCCAGCAGCGCTGAGGGCGGCGGGCGATATGAAGAAAAACTGTTTTTT; CDR3: CASSAEGGGRYEEKLFF
V: TRBV5-4; length: 15; D: TRBD2; size: .; J: TRBJ2-1; DNA: TGTGCCAGCAGCCGGGGAGGGCAGACCTACAATGAGCAGTTCTTC; CDR3: CASSRGGQTYNEQFF
V: TRBV5-6; length: 15; D: .; size: .; J: TRBJ1-1; DNA: TGTGCCAGCAGCTTGTTGCCGGGGGGACGGACTGAAGCTTTCTTT; CDR3: CASSLLPGGRTEAFF
V: TRBV21-1; length: 18; D: .; size: .; J: TRBJ1-3; DNA: TGTGCCAGCAGCAAAAAGGAGGGACAGCGATGCTCTGGAAACACCATATATTTT; CDR3: CASSKKEGQRCSGNTIYF
V: TRBV11-2; length: 14; D: .; size: .; J: TRBJ1-2; DNA: TGTGCCAGCAGCTTAGTACAACAGAACTATGGCTACACCTTC; CDR3: CASSLVQQNYGYTF
V: TRBV5-1; length: 15; D: TRBD2; size: .; J: TRBJ2-7; DNA: TGCGCCAGCAGCTTGGATGGGGGGGGCTCCTACGAGCAGTACTTC; CDR3: CASSLDGGGSYEQYF
V: TRBV5-4; length: 14; D: TRBD2; size: .; J: TRBJ2-2; DNA: TGTGCCAGCCGGACTAGCGGAGGGAAAGGGGAGCTGTTTTTT; CDR3: CASRTSGGKGELFF
V: TRBV29-1; length: 13; D: .; size: few; J: TRBJ1-4; DNA: TGCAGCGTTTTCCAGCAGGCCGACGAAAAACTGTTTTTT; CDR3: CSVFQQADEKLFF
V: TRBV18; length: 11; D: .; size: .; J: TRBJ1-2; DNA: TGTGCCAGCTCAGAAGGGGCGGGCTACACCTTC; CDR3: CASSEGAGYTF
V: TRBV5-4; length: 14; D: .; size: .; J: TRBJ1-2; DNA: TGTGCCAGCAGCCATCGGGACAATAACTATGGCTACACCTTC; CDR3: CASSHRDNNYGYTF
V: TRBV11-2; length: 13; D: .; size: few; J: TRBJ2-1; DNA: TGTGCCAGCAGCTTAGCCCGGCGGAATGAGCAGTTCTTC; CDR3: CASSLARRNEQFF
V: TRBV5-1; length: 20; D: TRBD2; size: .; J: TRBJ2-1; DNA: TGCGCCAGCAGTAACCCAAGGACTAGCGGGTATAAGAGCTCCTACAATGAGCAGTTCTTC; CDR3: CASSNPRTSGYKSSYNEQFF
V: TRBV6-1; length: 13; D: .; size: .; J: TRBJ2-7; DNA: TGTGCCAGCAAGACCGAGACGAAGAGGGAGCAGTACTTC; CDR3: CASKTETKREQYF
V: TRBV27; length: 18; D: TRBD2; size: .; J: TRBJ2-3; DNA: TGTGCCAGCAGTTTACTTTCCCGACTAGCGGGGGTTACAGATACGCAGTATTTT; CDR3: CASSLLSRLAGVTDTQYF
V: TRBV5-4; length: 16; D: TRBD1; size: .; J: TRBJ2-2; DNA: TGTGCCAGCAGCAATCCCGGGACAGCGAACACCGGGGAGCTGTTTTTT; CDR3: CASSNPGTANTGELFF
V: TRBV6-5; length: 14; D: TRBD1; size: .; J: TRBJ2-2; DNA: TGTGCCAGCGGACGACAGGGATCCCCCGGGGAGCTGTTTTTT; CDR3: CASGRQGSPGELFF
V: TRBV10-3; length: 14; D: TRBD1; size: few; J: TRBJ2-7; DNA: TGTGCCATCAGTTCCGGGACAGGGACCCACGAGCAGTACTTC; CDR3: CAISSGTGTHEQYF
V: TRBV6-5; length: 14; D: .; size: .; J: TRBJ1-5; DNA: TGTGCCAGCAGTTCCCAGTATAGCAATCAGCCCCAGCATTTT; CDR3: CASSSQYSNQPQHF
V: TRBV12-5; length: 15; D: TRBD1; size: few; J: TRBJ1-1; DNA: TGTGCTAGTGGATTCAACAGGGGTTTTGGCACTGAAGCTTTCTTT; CDR3: CASGFNRGFGTEAFF
V: TRBV30; length: 13; D: .; size: .; J: TRBJ2-7; DNA: TGTGCCTGGAGTGTACCGACACCCTTACCCCGGTACTTC; CDR3: CAWSVPTPLPRYF
V: TRBV6-5; length: 14; D: .; size: .; J: TRBJ2-5; DNA: TGTGCCAGCAGTCGATCGGGGAGGCAAGAGACCCAGTACTTC; CDR3: CASSRSGRQETQYF
V: TRBV6-6; length: 14; D: TRBD2; size: .; J: TRBJ2-5; DNA: TGTGCCAGCAGTCTAGCGGGGATACAAGAGACCCAGTACTTC; CDR3: CASSLAGIQETQYF
V: TRBV2; length: 13; D: .; size: .; J: TRBJ2-1; DNA: TGTGCCAGCAGTGAACCCCCAAACAATGAGCAGTTCTTC; CDR3: CASSEPPNNEQFF
V: TRBV5-4; length: 14; D: TRBD1; size: once; J: TRBJ2-7; DNA: TGTGCCAGCAGCTCAGACAGGGACCTCTACGAGCAGTACTTC; CDR3: CASSSDRDLYEQYF
V: TRBV18; length: 13; D: .; size: few; J: TRBJ2-5; DNA: TGTGCCAGCTCCCCGAAAGGGGAAGAGACCCAGTACTTC; CDR3: CASSPKGEETQYF
V: TRBV20-1; length: 11; D: .; size: .; J: TRBJ2-4; DNA: TGCAGTGTGGTGTTTAGAAACATTCAGTACTTC; CDR3: CSVVFRNIQYF
V: TRBV15; length: 15; D: .; size: .; J: TRBJ2-5; DNA: TGTGCCACCAGCAGAGATAGTCAAGTCCAAGAGACCCAGTACTTC; CDR3: CATSRDSQVQETQYF
V: TRBV25-1; length: 12; D: TRBD2; size: .; J: TRBJ2-7; DNA: TGTGCCAGCAAACGAAGCGGGGGCGAGCAGTACTTC; CDR3: CASKRSGGEQYF
V: TRBV30; length: 16; D: TRBD2; size: .; J: TRBJ2-3; DNA: TGTGCCTGGAGTTCCGGGACTAGCGGGGTCACAGATACGCAGTATTTT; CDR3: CAWSSGTSGVTDTQYF
V: TRBV25-1; length: 12; D: .; size: .; J: TRBJ1-2; DNA: TGTGCCAGCAGCCAGGGTTTCTATGGCTACACCTTC; CDR3: CASSQGFYGYTF
V: TRBV27; length: 15; D: TRBD2; size: .; J: TRBJ2-3; DNA: TGTGCCAGCAGTTTATCCACTCTAGCGGCAGATACGCAGTATTTT; CDR3: CASSLSTLAADTQYF
V: TRBV7-6; length: 14; D: .; size: .; J: TRBJ1-2; DNA: TGTGCCAGCAGCTTAGAGGCTCGGGGCTATGGCTACACCTTC; CDR3: CASSLEARGYGYTF
V: TRBV7-9; length: 16; D: TRBD2; size: .; J: TRBJ2-3; DNA: TGTGCCAGCAGGTCTACTAGCGGAGGGCTCACAGATACGCAGTATTTT; CDR3: CASRSTSGGLTDTQYF
V: TRBV7-2; length: 13; D: .; size: .; J: TRBJ2-7; DNA: TGTGCCAGCAGCCCCACGGGCGGGGAAGAGCAGTACTTC; CDR3: CASSPTGGEEQYF
V: TRBV7-9; length: 14; D: .; size: .; J: TRBJ1-1; DNA: TGTGCCAGCAGCTTAAGCGACGGGAACACTGAAGCTTTCTTT; CDR3: CASSLSDGNTEAFF